This T cell receptor (beta chain) was sequenced in a study of T cells in Graves' hyperthyroidism and ophthalmopathy. No ophthalmopathy progression within 18 months constituted stable Graves' hyperthyroidism. Uncontrolled infection, other autoimmune disease, pregnancy or lactation disqualified patients from enrolment. Each diagnosis was grounded in clinical symptoms, serum thyroxine and TRAb, thyroid ultrasound, and orbital computed tomography. Each 10 ml fresh peripheral blood draw supplied the PBMCs. Amplified TCR beta CDR3 regions derived from RNA transcripts. With the HTBI primer set, the TCR CDR3 went through a first round of RT-PCR. TCRdb itself ran the multiplex PCR reads through MiXCR, one entry per CDR3 protein. The data contain about 400,000 distinct CDR3 sequences, just under 15% of them singletons. Germline V gene sequence: CDR1 LNHDA, CDR2 SQIVND (reference sequence). This CDR3 is built from 15 residues. Losses at the gene ends were 2 bases for V and 0 bases for J; bases not matched to a gene: 0.

The clonotype was recovered from a woman aged 25 to 45 with Graves' hyperthyroidism. This chain connects TRBV19 to TRBJ2-3; 9 nucleotides align to TRBD2. The sequenced material came from blood. The CDR3 sequence is CASSITSGSTDTQYF. The CDR3 DNA reads TGTGCCAGTAGTATAACTAGCGGGAGCACAGATACGCAGTATTTT.